A selection of T cell receptor beta chains follows, all from one sample in a study of blood T cell repertoires in COVID-19. Method: immunoSEQ multiplex PCR; TCRdb's copy keeps in-frame clones and lacks some. The sample holds 130,000 to 150,000 clones; around 79% are singletons and the top ten take around 5%. Sequencing was done on a sample of peripheral blood. The receptors here all came from a woman in her 70s with COVID-19, enrolled during active disease. Each CDR3 is given with its conserved first and last residue. Each record gives: D gene, clone size, J gene, V gene, CDR3 DNA, CDR3 protein. A D gene is named only where the DNA matches it firmly. Rows may omit the clone size; those that give it use once, few, many or a size class.

d_gene: .; abundance: once; j_gene: TRBJ1-2; v_gene: TRBV29-1; CDR3nt: TGCAGCGTTGTCCGTGCCAACAACCTGGGCTACACCTTC; CDR3aa: CSVVRANNLGYTF
d_gene: TRBD2; abundance: once; j_gene: TRBJ2-3; v_gene: TRBV30; CDR3nt: TGTGCCTGGAGTGTACGTTACGGGGGGGTACTTAATACGCAGTATTTT; CDR3aa: CAWSVRYGGVLNTQYF
d_gene: .; abundance: .; j_gene: TRBJ2-1; v_gene: TRBV10-3; CDR3nt: TGTGCCATCAGTGGGGACACGAATGAGCAGTTCTTC; CDR3aa: CAISGDTNEQFF
d_gene: .; abundance: once; j_gene: TRBJ2-1; v_gene: TRBV24-1; CDR3nt: TGTGCCACCAGTGATCCGTCTCCCCCGGGGGGCAAAAATGAGCAGTTCTTC; CDR3aa: CATSDPSPPGGKNEQFF
d_gene: TRBD1; abundance: .; j_gene: TRBJ1-1; v_gene: TRBV5-4; CDR3nt: TGTGCCAGCAGCTTTAGAAGGGGGCACACTGAAGCTTTCTTT; CDR3aa: CASSFRRGHTEAFF
d_gene: TRBD1; abundance: .; j_gene: TRBJ2-7; v_gene: TRBV7-2; CDR3nt: TGTGCCAGCAGCCTAGGGAGTACAGGGGACGAGCAGTACTTC; CDR3aa: CASSLGSTGDEQYF
d_gene: TRBD1; abundance: .; j_gene: TRBJ1-2; v_gene: TRBV12-3/TRBV12-4; CDR3nt: TGTGCCAGCAGTACAGACAGGGAATATGGCTACACCTTC; CDR3aa: CASSTDREYGYTF
d_gene: TRBD2; abundance: .; j_gene: TRBJ2-1; v_gene: TRBV28; CDR3nt: TGTGCCAGCAGTCCCCTAGGGACTAGCGGCACTAATGAGCAGTTCTTC; CDR3aa: CASSPLGTSGTNEQFF
d_gene: .; abundance: once; j_gene: TRBJ1-1; v_gene: TRBV27; CDR3nt: TGTGCCAGCAGTTTATACAGGGACACTGAAGCTTTCTTT; CDR3aa: CASSLYRDTEAFF
d_gene: .; abundance: .; j_gene: TRBJ1-1; v_gene: TRBV5-1; CDR3nt: TGCGCCAGCAGTTGGGACTCCTTGAACACTGAAGCTTTCTTT; CDR3aa: CASSWDSLNTEAFF
d_gene: .; abundance: .; j_gene: TRBJ1-2; v_gene: TRBV29-1; CDR3nt: TGCAGCGCCCAGGAAATAGGAGGCTCCTATGGCTACACCTTC; CDR3aa: CSAQEIGGSYGYTF
d_gene: .; abundance: .; j_gene: TRBJ1-6; v_gene: TRBV27; CDR3nt: TGTGCCAGCAGGCTCACCGACAACAATAATTCACCCCTCCACTTT; CDR3aa: CASRLTDNNNSPLHF
d_gene: .; abundance: .; j_gene: TRBJ2-2; v_gene: TRBV4-3; CDR3nt: TGCGCCAGCAGCCAAACCTTGGGCCGAAACACCGGGGAGCTGTTTTTT; CDR3aa: CASSQTLGRNTGELFF
d_gene: TRBD1; abundance: few; j_gene: TRBJ1-5; v_gene: TRBV19; CDR3nt: TGTGCCAGTAGACAGGGGACTAGTCAGCCCCAGCATTTT; CDR3aa: CASRQGTSQPQHF
d_gene: TRBD1; abundance: .; j_gene: TRBJ2-5; v_gene: TRBV30; CDR3nt: TGTGCCTGGAGTGGGCAGGGGGCCGGCAGGGAGACCCAGTACTTC; CDR3aa: CAWSGQGAGRETQYF
d_gene: TRBD1; abundance: .; j_gene: TRBJ2-4; v_gene: TRBV5-1; CDR3nt: TGCGCCAGCAGCATAACAGGGGCACTAGCCAAAAACATTCAGTACTTC; CDR3aa: CASSITGALAKNIQYF
d_gene: .; abundance: few; j_gene: TRBJ2-5; v_gene: TRBV19; CDR3nt: TGTGCCAGTAGTGTTAGCGATGAGACCCAGTACTTC; CDR3aa: CASSVSDETQYF
d_gene: TRBD1; abundance: .; j_gene: TRBJ1-1; v_gene: TRBV3-1/TRBV3-2; CDR3nt: TGTGCCAGCAGCCTCCGACAGGGGGGCACTGAAGCTTTCTTT; CDR3aa: CASSLRQGGTEAFF
d_gene: .; abundance: few; j_gene: TRBJ2-5; v_gene: TRBV7-9; CDR3nt: TGTGCCAGCAGCTTAGACCCCCAAAGCGGGACCCAGTACTTC; CDR3aa: CASSLDPQSGTQYF
d_gene: TRBD1; abundance: .; j_gene: TRBJ2-1; v_gene: TRBV6-2/TRBV6-3; CDR3nt: TGTGCCAGCACCCCGCGATTACAGGGGGGAAGGTCCTACAATGAGCAGTTCTTC; CDR3aa: CASTPRLQGGRSYNEQFF
d_gene: TRBD1; abundance: .; j_gene: TRBJ1-2; v_gene: TRBV5-1; CDR3nt: TGCGCCAGCAGCTTAACAGGGGGGAATTTGGGCTACACCTTC; CDR3aa: CASSLTGGNLGYTF
d_gene: TRBD2; abundance: .; j_gene: TRBJ2-2; v_gene: TRBV7-2; CDR3nt: TGTGCCAGCAGCACTAGCGGGGGCCACACCGGGGAGCTGTTTTTT; CDR3aa: CASSTSGGHTGELFF
d_gene: .; abundance: .; j_gene: TRBJ1-5; v_gene: TRBV19; CDR3nt: TGTGCCAGTAGAGGGGTGAACAATCAGCCCCAGCATTTT; CDR3aa: CASRGVNNQPQHF